The clone carrying this T cell receptor beta chain has only one observation. Clones were read by immunoSEQ multiplex PCR, and TCRdb kept only the in-frame ones, dropping some. The data contain approximately 86,000 clones, about 90% of them singletons. This specimen comes from a study of OX40 agonist ivuxolimab in advanced cancers. The CDR3 runs to 15 residues. V lost 5 bases and J lost 0, with 10 bases in between. Germline V gene sequence: CDR1 SEHNR, CDR2 FQNEAQ (reference sequence). The sequencing here drew on CD4+ or CD8+ T cells sorted from blood, taken in a trial of the OX40 agonist ivuxolimab. The V gene is TRBV7-9, the J gene TRBJ1-4; D gene uncertain. The sequence derives from an adult with an advanced solid tumor such as melanoma, head and neck, liver or kidney cancer. The CDR3 protein is CASSRGPSTNEKLFF. The CDR3 DNA reads as TGTGCCAGCAGCCGAGGACCGTCAACTAATGAAAAACTGTTTTTT.